Listed below are T cell receptor beta chains from one sample, sequenced in a study of T cell repertoires in cytomegalovirus infection. TCRdb re-derived calls from the reads in MiXCR, one entry per CDR3 protein. The sample holds about 460,000 distinct CDR3 sequences, about 10% seen once. Sequencing was carried out using PBMCs. Receptors were obtained from a human donor in good health (CMV status not recorded). Some clones in this sample may be carry-over from other donors' samples. CDR3s include the opening cysteine and the closing phenylalanine or tryptophan. The order of the fields is V gene, CDR3 protein.

TRBV19 | CASSNSVNGYTF
TRBV27 | CASSLAARGQGIQYF
TRBV7-8 | CASSLAATSGELFF
TRBV12-3/TRBV12-4 | CASSVGQNSYEQYF
TRBV5-6 | CASTKFGRGSDGYTF
TRBV5-6 | CASSLAYSGANVLTF
TRBV7-2 | CASGIGLANHEQFF
TRBV2 | CASSVWHAQETQYF
TRBV15 | CATSRDFNEQFF
TRBV6-5 | CASSYTLGPSLADTQYF
TRBV6-6 | CASSYASSEAFF
TRBV29-1 | CSPESLSGAQYF
TRBV7-2 | CASSLVVRETQYF
TRBV12-3/TRBV12-4 | CASSYTGGAEKLFF
TRBV4-2 | CASSQEASGRRDTQYF
TRBV20-1 | CSVPGPTSGRVPFYNEQFF
TRBV5-6 | CASSLARGSTDTQYF
TRBV27 | CASSLSTGPSHEQYF
TRBV4-2 | CASSLIRGGDGAKNIQYF
TRBV7-9 | CASSLGQKYGYTF
TRBV11-2 | CASSSEGLFF
TRBV7-8 | CASSHLGVLGSYGYTF
TRBV12-3/TRBV12-4 | CASTLPLGRGDTEAFF
TRBV7-2 | CASSPTGQGSREQYF
TRBV3-1 | CASSQEWGWETQYF
TRBV6-1 | CASRPDSGTAADTQYF
TRBV12-5 | CASGSGETQYF
TRBV9 | CASSVGASFGTDTQYF
TRBV7-8 | CATQGQGRAKNIQYF
TRBV19 | CASSYRANEQFF
TRBV3-1 | CASSQDGGTGEQFF
TRBV12-3/TRBV12-4 | CASRGGDAIGDTQYF
TRBV6-2/TRBV6-3 | CASSYAASGSPYNEQFF
TRBV7-6 | CASRPYSDPYNEQFF
TRBV7-9 | CASSPADRGAMNTEAFF
TRBV10-3 | CAIGTGGHYEQYF
TRBV14 | CASSRRGGAQDEQYF
TRBV6-2/TRBV6-3 | CASREDLLNTGELFF
TRBV7-9 | CASSRGEINQPQHF
TRBV11-2 | CASSLERGEVINEQFF
TRBV7-9 | CASSLAPRLGDGYTF
TRBV12-3/TRBV12-4 | CASSSGPRELFF
TRBV7-8 | CASSLGMGEGSSEQYF
TRBV9 | CASSEGPLNYGYTF
TRBV19 | CASKEPGLSNQPQHF
TRBV7-9 | CASSPVPTGEGELFF
TRBV25-1 | CASSGSGNTGELFF
TRBV11-2 | CASSYGFMETQYF
TRBV7-9 | CASSLSGTAGYEQYF
TRBV28 | CASSHRGTAAETQYF
TRBV5-6 | CASSPEVAANTGELFF
TRBV30 | CAWSRTGQTEAFF
TRBV19 | CASSSPWGDGELFF
TRBV5-1 | CASSETGAYNEQFF
TRBV2 | CASSQTSGRGDNEQFF
TRBV2 | CASTGNNEKLFF
TRBV20-1 | CSAREVRVLETQYF
TRBV27 | CASSPTWLNTEAFF
TRBV9 | CASSAQRAGPDSGNTIYF